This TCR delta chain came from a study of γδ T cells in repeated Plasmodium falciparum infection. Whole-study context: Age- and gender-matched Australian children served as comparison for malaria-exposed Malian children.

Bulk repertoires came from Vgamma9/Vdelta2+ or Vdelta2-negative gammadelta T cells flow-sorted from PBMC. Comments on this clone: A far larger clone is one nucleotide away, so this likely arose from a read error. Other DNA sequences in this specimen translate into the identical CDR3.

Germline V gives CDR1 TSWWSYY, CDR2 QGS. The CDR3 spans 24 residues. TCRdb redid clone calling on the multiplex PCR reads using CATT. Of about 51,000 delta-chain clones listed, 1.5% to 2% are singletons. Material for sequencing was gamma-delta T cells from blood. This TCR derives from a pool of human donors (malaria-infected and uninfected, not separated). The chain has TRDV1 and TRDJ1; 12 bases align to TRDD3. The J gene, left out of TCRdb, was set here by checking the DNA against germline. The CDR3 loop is CALGSDPKAFLPYWGIPHTDKLIF. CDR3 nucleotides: TGTGCCCTTGGATCGGACCCCAAGGCCTTCCTACCTTACTGGGGGATACCTCACACCGATAAACTCATCTTT.